One and the same sample provided the 20 T cell receptor beta chains below, sequenced in a study of T cell responses to AZD1222 COVID-19 vaccine. Sequenced by immunoSEQ multiplex PCR; TCRdb stores in-frame clones only, minus some. In the table there are 40,000 to 55,000 clones, 70% to 90% of which are singletons. Material: peripheral blood, obtained 28 days after the second AZD1222 dose. Receptors originate from an adult who received the AZD1222 COVID-19 vaccine.

The table lists this clone with a count of one. CDR3 bases: TGTGCCAGCAGGGCGACGCGTAGCTCTGGAAACACCATATATTTT. Amino acids: CASRATRSSGNTIYF. The rearrangement links TRBV6-5 to TRBJ1-3, with D hard to call. The germline CDR1 and CDR2 sequences are MNHEY and SVGAGI. This CDR3 is built from 15 residues. V was shortened by 6 bases and J by 0 bases, with 12 bases between the two germline ends.

This clone was seen a few times. CDR3 DNA sequence: TGTGCCAGCAGTTCCCCCGGGACAGGCAATCAGCCCCAGCATTTT. Translating it yields CASSSPGTGNQPQHF. The chain recombines TRBV28 with TRBJ1-5, with 7 bases aligning to TRBD1. V was clipped by 4 bases and J by 2 bases; unmatched bases: 5. Germline CDR1 MDHEN, CDR2 SYDVKM. The CDR3 spans 15 residues.

The rearrangement uses TRBV6-2 or TRBV6-3 and TRBJ1-5; D remains unclear. This CDR3 is 15 amino acids long. V was clipped by 6 bases and J by 5 bases, with 17 bases between them. Looked up from germline, CDR1 is MNHEY and CDR2 is SVGEGT. CDR3 sequence (DNA): TGTGCCAGCAGCGAACTGGGGTTGTGGGATCAGCCCCAGCATTTT. Translated, it gives CASSELGLWDQPQHF.

With regard to this clone: A read error may produce the germline difference seen at one junction end. The rearrangement uses TRBV9 and TRBJ1-1, with a possible D match to TRBD1 (6 bases). The CDR3 runs to 14 residues. From germline, CDR1 is SGDLS and CDR2 YYNGEE. In nucleotides, the CDR3 is TGTGCCAGCAGCGTAGTAACAGGGAACGCTGAAGCTTTCTTT. Encoded protein: CASSVVTGNAEAFF.

This chain uses TRBV3-1 (or the pseudogene TRBV3-2) with TRBJ2-7, with a weak D call TRBD2 (5 bases). The CDR3 consists of 15 residues. Trimming left V 5 bases short and J 4 bases short, with 18 bases between. The V gene's germline CDR1 is LGHDT and CDR2 YNNKEL (reference sequence). The CDR3 nucleotides are TGTGCCAGCAGCGAAAGCCTCGGGAATCCGTACGAGCAGTACTTC. Its protein is CASSESLGNPYEQYF.

The J gene is TRBJ2-3, the V gene TRBV27; TRBD2 matches at 11 bases. The CDR3 runs to 16 residues. Germline CDR1 and CDR2: MNHEY and SMNVEV (reference sequence). The ends lost 4 bases at V and 2 bases at J; junction bases unmatched: 5. The CDR3 spells CASSSLAGGYTDTQYF. CDR3 nucleotide sequence: TGTGCCAGCAGTTCCTTAGCGGGAGGGTACACAGATACGCAGTATTTT.

The chain combines TRBV7-9 with TRBJ2-1; 11 bases map to TRBD1. The germline V gene has CDR1 SEHNR and CDR2 FQNEAQ (reference sequence). With 1 base clipped from V and 7 bases from J, the junction kept 6 bases outside the gene matches. CDR3 size: 16 residues. CDR3 loop: CASSLVPDRGPNEQFF. The CDR3 DNA follows: TGTGCCAGCAGCTTAGTTCCGGACAGGGGGCCGAATGAGCAGTTCTTC. The variable domain in full, completed from reference TRBV7-9 and TRBJ2-1, reads DTGVSQNPRHKITKRGQNVTFRCDPISEHNRLYWYRQTLGQGPEFLTYFQNEAQLEKSRLLSDRFSAERPKGSFSTLEIQRTEQGDSAMYLCASSLVPDRGPNEQFFGPGTRLTVL.

In this sample, this clone turned up once. This chain connects TRBV5-5 to TRBJ2-4; TRBD1 agrees at 11 bases. This CDR3 has 16 residues. CDR1 and CDR2 (germline): SGHKS, YYEKEE (reference sequence). J lost 3 bases, V lost 4 bases, and 6 bases had no gene match. CDR3 DNA: TGTGCCAGCAGCATAACCGGGACAGGGGGCAAAAACATTCAGTACTTC. Its translation: CASSITGTGGKNIQYF.

The chain has TRBV28 and TRBJ2-7, with 8 nucleotides matching TRBD1. Germline CDR1 is MDHEN and CDR2 is SYDVKM. J was trimmed by 6 bases and V by 8 bases; bases with no gene match: 6. The CDR3 is 12 amino acids. CDR3 nucleotides: TGTGCCAGCGCATCAGGGGGCTCCGAGCAGTACTTC. As protein: CASASGGSEQYF.

For the CDR3, the DNA is TGCGCCAGCAGCCCGGGACACCGGGAGACCCAGTACTTC. This translates into CASSPGHRETQYF. The rearrangement joins TRBV10-2 to TRBJ2-5; D possibly corresponds to TRBD1 (6 bases). Trimming took off 6 bases at V and 5 bases at J, with 13 bases between the two ends. CDR1 and CDR2 (germline): WSHSY, SAAADI. The CDR3 is 13 residues long.

V is TRBV5-8 and J is TRBJ2-6; the D gene is possibly TRBD1 (6 bases). The germline gives CDR1 SGHTS, CDR2 YDEGEE. This CDR3 is built from 17 residues. The ends were cut back, 0 bases at V and 0 bases at J, with 10 bases in the middle. CDR3 protein: CASSLGKDSSGANVLTF. In DNA, the CDR3 is TGTGCCAGCAGCTTGGGAAAGGACAGCTCTGGGGCCAACGTCCTGACTTTC.

V is TRBV4-2 and J is TRBJ1-2; 9 bases line up with TRBD1. V lost 1 base and J lost 6; bases outside the gene matches: 9. Germline V gene sequence: CDR1 LGHNA, CDR2 YNFKEQ. The CDR3 loop spans 16 amino acids. CDR3 loop: CASSQGLGQGFDGYTF. The CDR3, as DNA: TGTGCCAGCAGCCAAGGTTTGGGACAGGGATTTGATGGCTACACCTTC.

The chain recombines TRBV19 with TRBJ2-1; D is perhaps TRBD1 (6 bases). Germline-derived CDR1 and CDR2 are LNHDA and SQIVND (reference sequence). The CDR3 is made up of 15 amino acids. V was cut by 4 bases and J by 3 bases, with 13 bases left in between. CDR3 region: CASSTRQVLYNEQFF. The CDR3, as DNA: TGTGCCAGTAGTACACGACAGGTACTCTACAATGAGCAGTTCTTC. The complete variable domain, with remaining parts taken from reference TRBV19 and TRBJ2-1, reads DGGITQSPKYLFRKEGQNVTLSCEQNLNHDAMYWYRQDPGQGLRLIYYSQIVNDFQKGDIAEGYSVSREKKESFPLTVTSAQKNPTAFYLCASSTRQVLYNEQFFGPGTRLTVL.

This rearrangement joins TRBV7-8 to TRBJ2-2; 8 bases line up with TRBD1. The germline V gene has CDR1 SGHVS and CDR2 FQNEAQ. CDR3 length: 15 residues. V was clipped by 4 bases and J by 2 bases; unmatched bases: 3. The CDR3 DNA sequence: TGTGCCAGCAGCTCCAGGGGGCTTAACACCGGGGAGCTGTTTTTT. It is translated as CASSSRGLNTGELFF.

V usage is TRBV11-2 and J usage is TRBJ2-7; 8 bases line up with TRBD2. V was pared by 5 bases and J by 5 bases, with 8 bases of the junction left unmatched. The CDR3 is 14 residues long. CDR1 and CDR2 from the germline V gene are SGHAT and FQNNGV. In DNA, the CDR3 is TGTGCCAGCAGCGCAGGACTAGCCCCCAACGAGCAGTACTTC. Protein product: CASSAGLAPNEQYF.

The gene calls are TRBV18 and TRBJ2-7; possibly TRBD2 for D (6 bases). Germline CDR1 reads KGHSH; CDR2 reads LQKENI. V was pared by 3 bases and J by 0 bases, with 15 bases between. The CDR3 runs 16 residues. The CDR3 here is CASSPNSVGGSYEQYF. CDR3 coding DNA: TGTGCCAGCTCACCCAATAGCGTGGGAGGCTCCTACGAGCAGTACTTC.

The chain uses TRBV19 and TRBJ2-7; D is perhaps TRBD1 or TRBD2 (5 bases each). Trimming took off 5 bases at V and 1 base at J, with 15 bases between the two ends. CDR3 length: 15 amino acids. Germline CDR1 reads LNHDA; CDR2 reads SQIVND (reference sequence). The CDR3 DNA is TGTGCCAGTAGTTTCGCCGGGACCGAATCCTACGAGCAGTACTTC. This codes for CASSFAGTESYEQYF.

The CDR3 sequence is CASSENMINTATNEKLFF. The CDR3 nucleotides read TGTGCCAGCAGTGAAAATATGATAAACACTGCAACTAATGAAAAACTGTTTTTT. The rearrangement links TRBV2 to TRBJ1-4; D unclear. Trimming stripped 2 bases from V and 0 bases from J, with 16 bases between. This CDR3 has 18 residues. CDR1 is SNHLY, CDR2 FYNNEI, per germline.

The chain employs TRBV30 and TRBJ2-5, with 11 nucleotides matching TRBD2. The V gene's germline CDR1 is GTSNPN and CDR2 SVGIG (reference sequence). Trimming removed 5 bases from V and 0 bases from J; junction bases left unmatched: 8. The CDR3 has 16 amino acids. CDR3 region: CAWEPRLAGYQETQYF. DNA for the CDR3: TGTGCCTGGGAACCGCGACTAGCGGGGTACCAAGAGACCCAGTACTTC.

The genes are TRBV3-1 (or the pseudogene TRBV3-2) and TRBJ2-7; D remains unclear. Germline V gene data show CDR1 as LGHDT and CDR2 as YNNKEL (reference sequence). The CDR3 consists of 14 residues. Trimming pared 2 bases from V and 4 bases from J, leaving 12 bases between. The CDR3 sequence is CASSQMGYFYEQYF. In DNA, the CDR3 is TGTGCCAGCAGCCAAATGGGCTATTTTTACGAGCAGTACTTC.